The 6 T cell receptor beta chains listed next were all sequenced from one sample in a study of graft-versus-host responses after intestinal transplantation. The plating included 200,000 irradiated, violet-dye-labeled stimulator cells together with 200,000 CFSE-labeled responder cells. Repertoires were generated with immunoSEQ multiplex PCR, while TCRdb's copy carries only in-frame clones and drops some. The sample has 9,500 to 15,000 clones; just under 35% are singletons. Sequenced material: alloreactive CD8+ T cells from a mixed lymphocyte reaction culture, taken before intestinal transplant. Subset denoted: CFSE-low proliferating T cells sorted from roughly six-day pre-transplant mixed lymphocyte reaction (GvH or HvG direction). These receptors all stem from a human patient who received an intestinal transplant.

The chain carries TRBV5-4 and TRBJ1-2; no clear D gene. Trimming removed 0 bases at V and 4 bases at J, with 10 bases between. The CDR3 length is 14 residues. Germline-derived CDR1 and CDR2 are SGHNT and YYREEE (reference sequence). The CDR3 DNA sequence: TGTGCCAGCAGCTTGGAAGCAGGCGGCTATGGCTACACCTTC. It yields the protein CASSLEAGGYGYTF.

This clone was counted between two and nine times. The chain employs TRBV11-3 and TRBJ2-5, with TRBD1 identical over 8 bases. From germline, CDR1 is SGHNT and CDR2 YENEEA. This CDR3 has 17 residues. The trim removed 1 base at V and 5 bases at J, leaving 12 bases unmatched. DNA of the CDR3: TGTGCCAGCAGCTTAGGCAGGGGGCGGCACTTGTGGGAGACCCAGTACTTC. As protein: CASSLGRGRHLWETQYF.

This clone has only a few counts. CDR3 in amino acids: CASSYRGEQYF. In nucleotides, the CDR3 is TGTGCCAGCAGTTACAGGGGCGAGCAGTACTTC. The chain is built from TRBV11-3 and TRBJ2-7; 7 bases match TRBD1. The CDR3 length is 11 residues. CDR1 SGHNT and CDR2 YENEEA come from the germline V gene. V trimming: 6 bases; J trimming: 6 bases; junction bases outside the gene matches: 2. The entire variable domain, with the rest obtained from reference TRBV11-3 and TRBJ2-7, is as follows: EAGVVQSPRYKIIEKKQPVAFWCNPISGHNTLYWYLQNLGQGPELLIRYENEEAVDDSQLPKDRFSAERLKGVDSTLKIQPAELGDSAVYLCASSYRGEQYFGPGTRLTVT.

V is TRBV19 and J is TRBJ1-6, with TRBD1 matching over 10 bases. This CDR3 is built from 15 residues. V was clipped by 6 bases and J by 5 bases; unmatched bases: 4. Germline V lookup: CDR1 LNHDA, CDR2 SQIVND (reference sequence). The CDR3 protein is CASRTTGGNNSPLHF. CDR3 DNA sequence: TGTGCCAGTAGGACGACAGGGGGCAATAATTCACCCCTCCACTTT.

In its sample, this clone was seen a few times. The chain combines TRBV4-1 with TRBJ2-5; no firm D call. The CDR3 is 17 amino acids. Germline V lookup: CDR1 MGHRA, CDR2 YSYEKL. The ends were cut back, 2 bases at V and 5 bases at J, with 21 bases in the middle. In nucleotides, the CDR3 is TGCGCCAGCAGCCAAAAGAAAGGCTCCCTCGAAGTGGAGACCCAGTACTTC. Its protein product is CASSQKKGSLEVETQYF.

The rearrangement links TRBV27 to TRBJ2-3; perhaps TRBD1 as D (6 bases). The CDR3 totals 16 residues. Trimming took off 0 bases at V and 6 bases at J, with 16 bases between the two ends. Germline V lookup: CDR1 MNHEY, CDR2 SMNVEV (reference sequence). CDR3 coding DNA: TGTGCCAGCAGTTTATCACCAGGGGCGCTTGTGGATACGCAGTATTTT. Protein: CASSLSPGALVDTQYF.